This T cell receptor (beta chain) was identified in a study of blood T cell repertoires in COVID-19. The repertoire was sequenced with immunoSEQ multiplex PCR; TCRdb's copy has only in-frame clones and lacks some. Of over 110,000 clones listed, 79% are singletons. Material: peripheral blood. The sequence derives from a man between 60 and 75 years old with acute or convalescent COVID-19.

The CDR3 protein is CASSLEPRDYGYTF. CDR3 nucleotides: TGTGCCAGCAGCTTAGAGCCCAGGGACTATGGCTACACCTTC. The chain links TRBV7-2 to TRBJ1-2, with D perhaps matching TRBD1 (5 bases). Trimming removed 1 base from V and 3 bases from J, with 9 bases in between. CDR1 SGHTA and CDR2 FQGNSA come from the germline V gene. CDR3 length: 14 amino acids.